This note documents a single TCR beta chain sequence. The data derive from a study of blood T cell repertoires in COVID-19. The wider study: The study drew acute and convalescent COVID-19 samples from the United States, Italy and Spain. T cells, B-cell-depleted T cells, or PBMCs supplied cDNA or gDNA.

Cohorts were assigned according to the clinical history that participants reported. V shed 4 bases and J 2 bases; nucleotides not matched to a gene: 5. The CDR3 runs to 14 residues. Per the germline V gene, CDR1 is SGHNT and CDR2 is YYREEE (reference sequence). Authors' data handling: For nucleated cells, counts were estimated from reference gene primer amplification. Sequencing was performed with immunoSEQ multiplex PCR; in TCRdb, only in-frame clones are kept and a portion is missing. V and J calls plus clone size are reproduced from that table; the DNA served to infer D and trimming. Among about 86,000 clones listed, roughly 91% were seen once.

Sequencing was performed on PBMCs or T cells enriched from blood (not recorded which). The chain has TRBV5-4 and TRBJ2-7, with TRBD1 matching over 8 bases. The source is a woman between 50 and 59 years old with acute COVID-19. The CDR3 loop is CASSETGVAYEQYF. The CDR3 DNA is TGTGCCAGCAGCGAGACAGGGGTGGCCTACGAGCAGTACTTC.